What follows are 20 T cell receptor beta chains derived from one specimen sequenced in a study of blood T cells in healthy people across ages. A sample-barcoded 5' primer and a J-beta primer mix were used in a second PCR of roughly 6 to 12 cycles. TCRdb re-analysed the 5' RACE reads in MiXCR, keeping a single row per CDR3 protein. Of about 780,000 distinct CDR3 sequences listed, around two thirds were seen once; the top ten hold around a quarter. The sequencing sample was made of blood. The origin of the receptors is a man younger than 40 in good health.

The chain is built from TRBV20-1 and TRBJ1-5; D unclear. Trimming removed 3 bases at V and 4 bases at J, with 13 bases between. The CDR3 extends over 14 amino acids. Per germline, CDR1 DFQATT and CDR2 SNEGSKA (reference sequence). This CDR3 is CSASEGSLNQPQHF. The CDR3 DNA reads as TGCAGTGCTAGCGAGGGTTCTCTAAATCAGCCCCAGCATTTT.

This chain links TRBV20-1 with TRBJ1-5; D gene uncertain. V lost 6 bases and J 3 bases, leaving 9 bases between the germline ends. CDR1 and CDR2 from the germline V gene are DFQATT and SNEGSKA (reference sequence). The CDR3 extends over 12 amino acids. CDR3 amino acids: CSANEPNQPQHF. CDR3 nucleotides: TGCAGTGCCAATGAACCCAATCAGCCCCAGCATTTT.

Concerning this clonotype: A much more abundant neighbour one base away suggests this may be a read error. This sequence joins TRBV7-2 and TRBJ2-3; D uncertain. The germline CDR1 and CDR2 sequences are SGHTA and FQGNSA. The CDR3 covers 15 residues. V was cut by 3 bases and J by 3 bases, with 13 bases left in between. This CDR3 reads CASSFLGRLTDTQYF. CDR3 in DNA: TGTGCCAGCAGCTTTCTGGGCAGGCTGACAGATACGCAGTATTTT.

This clonotype was seen more than once but under ten times. The CDR3 DNA follows: TGTGCCAGCAGTTACGGAGACAGGAACACCTATGGCTACACCTTC. The encoded protein is CASSYGDRNTYGYTF. The chain recombines TRBV6-5 with TRBJ1-2; a weak D match, TRBD1 (6 bases). Germline CDR1 is MNHEY and CDR2 is SVGAGI. This CDR3 has 15 residues. Trimming took 2 bases from V and 4 from J, leaving 14 bases between them.

This chain links TRBV20-1 with TRBJ2-1, with TRBD2 identical over 10 bases. The CDR3 runs 16 residues. The junction had 4 bases not matched to a gene; V was cut back by 2 bases and J by 0 bases. Germline V gives CDR1 DFQATT, CDR2 SNEGSKA (reference sequence). CDR3 nucleotides: TGCAGTGCTAGACAAATAGCGGGGGGCTCCTACAATGAGCAGTTCTTC. Translating gives CSARQIAGGSYNEQFF.

In this sample, this clonotype turned up a few times. The V gene is TRBV9, the J gene TRBJ2-7, with 7 bases identical to TRBD2. Germline V gene sequence: CDR1 SGDLS, CDR2 YYNGEE. V was pared by 1 base and J by 4 bases, with 5 bases of the junction left unmatched. The CDR3 is 14 amino acids. CDR3 bases: TGTGCCAGCAGCGTATCGACTAGCTCTTACGAGCAGTACTTC. Protein sequence: CASSVSTSSYEQYF.

This clonotype was observed a handful of times. This chain links TRBV7-9 with TRBJ2-1; D may be TRBD1 (6 bases). The germline V and J ends were trimmed by 0 bases and 4 bases, with 13 bases remaining between them. The germline CDR1 and CDR2 sequences are SEHNR and FQNEAQ (reference sequence). The CDR3 is made up of 16 amino acids. In DNA form, the CDR3 reads TGTGCCAGCAGCTTAGCTGTCGGGACACCTTACAATGAGCAGTTCTTC. Translating it yields CASSLAVGTPYNEQFF.

The gene calls are TRBV11-1 and TRBJ1-1, with a weak D call TRBD1 (6 bases). The germline V gene has CDR1 SGHAT and CDR2 FQDESV (reference sequence). The CDR3 consists of 16 residues. V was pared by 4 bases and J by 3 bases, with 18 bases between. Here the CDR3 DNA reads TGTGCCAGCAGCTCGCCCTCGGGACATACGTACACTGAAGCTTTCTTT. It encodes CASSSPSGHTYTEAFF.

The CDR3 here is CSARPRQGPYNEQFF. CDR3 nucleotides: TGCAGTGCTAGGCCCCGACAGGGCCCCTACAATGAGCAGTTCTTC. The rearrangement links TRBV20-1 to TRBJ2-1; TRBD1 agrees at 7 bases. The J segment lost 2 bases and the V segment lost 3 bases, leaving 7 bases of the junction unmatched. Germline CDR1 and CDR2: DFQATT and SNEGSKA (reference sequence). The CDR3 consists of 15 residues.

The rearrangement joins TRBV20-1 to TRBJ2-7; TRBD2 is a possible D gene (6 bases). The J call is uncertain, as TRBJ2-5 better fits the DNA end. The CDR3 sequence is 13 residues long. Germline V gives CDR1 DFQATT, CDR2 SNEGSKA (reference sequence). This CDR3 is CSATPGGEETQYF. CDR3 coding DNA: TGCAGTGCTACACCCGGAGGGGAAGAGACCCAGTACTTC.

The V and J genes are TRBV29-1 and TRBJ2-1; D gene uncertain. Trimming pared 0 bases from V and 0 bases from J, leaving 6 bases between. CDR1 is SQVTM and CDR2 is ANQGSEA in the germline V gene. The CDR3 has 14 residues. The DNA of the CDR3 is TGCAGCGTTGAAGACCCCAGCTCCTACAATGAGCAGTTCTTC. As protein: CSVEDPSSYNEQFF.

Written as DNA, the CDR3 is TGCAGTGCTAGAGAGTGGGGGGGATCCTACGAGCAGTACTTC. Protein product: CSAREWGGSYEQYF. The chain employs TRBV20-1 and TRBJ2-5, with 7 bases fitting TRBD2. The J call may be wrong; the DNA end is better matched by TRBJ2-7. The CDR3 is 14 residues long. Germline CDR1 DFQATT, CDR2 SNEGSKA (reference sequence).

This clonotype was observed a handful of times. In nucleotides, the CDR3 is TGCGCCGCACCATCCCCTCCGGTACAAGAGACCCAGTACTTC. This gives the protein CAAPSPPVQETQYF. V is TRBV20-1 and J is TRBJ2-5, with D hard to call. This CDR3 has 14 residues. The germline CDR1 and CDR2 sequences are DFQATT and SNEGSKA (reference sequence).

CDR3 sequence: CASSGPPGLASYEQYF. In nucleotides, the CDR3 is TGTGCCAGCAGCGGGCCCCCGGGACTAGCGTCGTACGAGCAGTACTTC. The V and J genes are TRBV12-3 or TRBV12-4 and TRBJ2-7, with 10 bases aligning to TRBD2. The CDR3 has 16 amino acids. J lost 4 bases, V lost 6 bases, and 12 bases had no gene match.

There are a few counts of this clonotype. This rearrangement joins TRBV4-3 to TRBJ1-1; D unclear. This CDR3 region has 15 residues. The germline V gene has CDR1 LGHNA and CDR2 YSLEER. V shed 0 bases and J shed 1 base, with 9 bases lying between them. This CDR3 is CASSQESGTNTEAFF. The DNA of the CDR3 is TGCGCCAGCAGCCAAGAGTCGGGAACGAACACTGAAGCTTTCTTT.

This chain connects TRBV6-2 or TRBV6-3 to TRBJ2-1; 7 bases agree with TRBD2. The CDR3 runs 15 residues. The germline CDR1 and CDR2 sequences are MNHEY and SVGEGT. Germline trimming cut 0 bases from V and 9 bases from J; bases unmatched to any gene: 8. The CDR3 sequence: CASSYSEASGPEQFF. The DNA for the CDR3 is TGTGCCAGCAGTTACTCGGAGGCTAGCGGTCCTGAGCAGTTCTTC.

This chain connects TRBV5-1 to TRBJ2-1; 7 nucleotides align to TRBD1. Trimming at V came to 1 base and at J to 4 bases, leaving 8 bases not matched to a gene. The V gene's germline CDR1 is SGHRS and CDR2 YFSETQ. There are 16 residues in the CDR3. This CDR3 reads CASSLPARQGYNEQFF. The CDR3 DNA is TGCGCCAGCAGCTTGCCAGCGAGACAGGGATACAATGAGCAGTTCTTC.

The chain is built from TRBV28 and TRBJ2-3; TRBD2 matches 8 bases. The germline CDR1 and CDR2 sequences are MDHEN and SYDVKM. The CDR3 consists of 16 residues. Trimming cost V 6 bases and J 6 bases; bases outside gene matches: 14. The CDR3 nucleotides read TGTGCCAGCAGCCTAGGACTAGCTGGGCGATGGGATACGCAGTATTTT. Its translation is CASSLGLAGRWDTQYF.

This clonotype was found once. In nucleotides, the CDR3 is TGCAGTGTCCTGAGACACCTCCGCGCGTCCTACAATGAGCAGTTCTTC. Encoded protein: CSVLRHLRASYNEQFF. This rearrangement joins TRBV20-1 to TRBJ2-1, with D unresolved. Germline V lookup: CDR1 DFQATT, CDR2 SNEGSKA (reference sequence). The CDR3 runs to 16 residues. V was shortened by 7 bases and J by 1 base, with 20 bases between the two germline ends.

In its sample, this clonotype was seen once. The chain uses TRBV20-1 and TRBJ2-3; D is possibly TRBD1 (5 bases). The V end lost 4 bases, the J end lost 2 bases, and 16 bases lay between the germline ends. The CDR3 runs to 15 residues. The germline gives CDR1 DFQATT, CDR2 SNEGSKA (reference sequence). Here the CDR3 reads CSANPQGWYTDTQYF. The CDR3 DNA reads TGCAGTGCTAATCCCCAGGGATGGTACACAGATACGCAGTATTTT.